This record concerns one TCR beta chain sequence. Its antigen is still unknown. Looked up from germline, CDR1 is DFQATT and CDR2 is SNEGSKA (reference sequence). This CDR3 comprises 13 residues. The data stem from a study of T cell clusters in autoimmune cytopenias. Study results and caveats: TRB repertoire shifts in secondary cytopenia and chronic lymphocytic leukemia mostly reflected lymphoma, not autoimmunity. Primary autoimmune cytopenia patients appeared to lack physiological T cell clusters present in healthy donors.

Tens of thousands of genome equivalents of blood DNA were amplified for TRB. TRB was amplified by touch-down multiplex PCR, primer pools A and B combined. TCRdb reprocessed the multiplex PCR reads and keeps a single row for each CDR3 protein, giving no DNA. This sample contains 6,500 to 8,500 distinct CDR3 sequences. The rearrangement uses TRBV20-1 and TRBJ2-1; the TCRdb D gene call, TRBD2, has no DNA to confirm it. This clonotype originated in a human donor with an autoimmune cytopenia or autoimmune hepatitis (not recorded which). Source material: peripheral blood. CDR3 sequence reads: CSATNRRENEQFF.